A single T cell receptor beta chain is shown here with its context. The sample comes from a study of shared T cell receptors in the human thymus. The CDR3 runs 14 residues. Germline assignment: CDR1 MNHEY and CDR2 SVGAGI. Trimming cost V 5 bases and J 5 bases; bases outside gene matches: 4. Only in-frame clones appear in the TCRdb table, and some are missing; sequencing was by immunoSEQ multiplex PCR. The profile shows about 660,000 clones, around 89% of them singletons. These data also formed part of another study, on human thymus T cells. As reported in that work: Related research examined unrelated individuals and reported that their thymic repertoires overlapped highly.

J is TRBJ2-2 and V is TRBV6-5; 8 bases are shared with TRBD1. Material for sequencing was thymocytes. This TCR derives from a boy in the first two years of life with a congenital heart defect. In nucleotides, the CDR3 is TGTGCCAGCAGTACCGACAGGGGAACCGGGGAGCTGTTTTTT. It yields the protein CASSTDRGTGELFF.